The 27 T cell receptor beta chains below come from one sample, sequenced in a study of T cells in Graves' hyperthyroidism and ophthalmopathy. Amplification targeted TCR beta CDR3 regions from RNA transcripts. A first-round RT-PCR of the TCR CDR3 used the HTBI primer set. TCRdb ran MiXCR on the multiplex PCR reads and lists one entry per CDR3 protein. Among fewer than 350,000 distinct CDR3 sequences listed, roughly 18% were seen once. The specimen sequenced was blood. The receptors originated from a woman aged 45 to 65 with Graves' hyperthyroidism.

This clonotype has ten or more counts. V gene TRBV29-1 combines with J gene TRBJ2-2, with 7 positions matching TRBD1. V was pared by 4 bases and J by 3 bases, with 8 bases of the junction left unmatched. Germline CDR1 SQVTM, CDR2 ANQGSEA. CDR3 length: 15 residues. CDR3 sequence reads: CSVAVGTVYTGELFF. CDR3 DNA: TGCAGCGTTGCGGTAGGGACAGTCTACACCGGGGAGCTGTTTTTT.

The chain uses TRBV20-1 and TRBJ2-7; D is ambiguous. There are 14 residues in the CDR3. From germline, CDR1 is DFQATT and CDR2 SNEGSKA (reference sequence). V lost 0 bases and J lost 2, with 11 bases in between. CDR3: CSARDKSDPYEQYF. The CDR3 DNA sequence: TGCAGTGCTAGAGATAAGAGCGACCCCTACGAGCAGTACTTC.

This clonotype showed up just a few times. The chain carries TRBV15 and TRBJ2-2; D is possibly TRBD1 (6 bases). V was pared by 0 bases and J by 0 bases, with 11 bases between. The CDR3 runs 17 residues. Germline-derived CDR1 and CDR2 are LNHNV and YYDKDF (reference sequence). CDR3: CATSRDGTRSNTGELFF. The CDR3 nucleotides read TGTGCCACCAGCAGAGATGGGACAAGGTCGAACACCGGGGAGCTGTTTTTT. The variable domain in full, completed from reference TRBV15 and TRBJ2-2, reads DAMVIQNPRYQVTQFGKPVTLSCSQTLNHNVMYWYQQKSSQAPKLLFHYYDKDFNNEADTPDNFQSRRPNTSFCFLDIRSPGLGDTAMYLCATSRDGTRSNTGELFFGEGSRLTVL.

This clonotype was seen at least ten times. In nucleotides, the CDR3 is TGTGCCAGCAGCAGCAACAGGGGCCCTTCCTACAATGAGCAGTTCTTC. It encodes CASSSNRGPSYNEQFF. This chain connects TRBV7-9 to TRBJ2-1, with TRBD1 matching 7 bases. V was clipped by 5 bases and J by 1 base; unmatched bases: 8. This CDR3 contains 16 residues. Germline lookup yields CDR1 SEHNR and CDR2 FQNEAQ (reference sequence).

This clonotype was seen only a few times. The chain combines TRBV28 with TRBJ2-2; D is possibly TRBD1 or TRBD2 (5 bases each). V was cut by 6 bases and J by 3 bases, with 17 bases left in between. Germline CDR1 MDHEN, CDR2 SYDVKM. CDR3 length: 16 residues. CDR3: CASSRPGRGDTGELFF. The CDR3 nucleotides read TGTGCCAGCAGCCGCCCGGGGAGAGGGGACACCGGGGAGCTGTTTTTT.

The J gene is TRBJ2-2, the V gene TRBV5-1; a weak D match, TRBD2 (5 bases). Germline V gives CDR1 SGHRS, CDR2 YFSETQ. The ends were cut back, 2 bases at V and 6 bases at J, with 11 bases in the middle. The CDR3 is 14 residues long. The chain's CDR3 is CASSLAGEPGELFF. In nucleotides, the CDR3 is TGCGCCAGCAGCTTAGCCGGGGAACCCGGGGAGCTGTTTTTT.

On this clonotype itself: A read error may explain this, as a much larger clone is one base away. The chain employs TRBV6-5 and TRBJ1-2, with TRBD1 as a possible D gene (5 bases). This CDR3 comprises 12 residues. V was trimmed by 4 bases and J by 6 bases, leaving 9 bases between them. Germline CDR1 is MNHEY and CDR2 is SVGAGI. CDR3 DNA sequence: TGTGCCAGCAGTTCAGGGTCGGATGGCTACACCTTC. Translated: CASSSGSDGYTF.

This clonotype was detected a few times. CDR3 sequence (DNA): TGTGCCATCAGAGAGGGCCCTACCTACGAGCAGTACTTC. This encodes CAIREGPTYEQYF. This chain uses TRBV10-3 with TRBJ2-7; possible D gene TRBD2, 5 bases. Germline-derived CDR1 and CDR2 are ENHRY and SYGVKD. This CDR3 region has 13 residues. Trimming shortened V by 6 bases and J by 2 bases, and 11 bases separated the two germline ends.

In this sample, this clonotype turned up many times. The gene calls are TRBV12-3 or TRBV12-4 and TRBJ2-1; 8 bases map to TRBD1. With 4 bases clipped from V and 5 bases from J, the junction kept 4 bases outside the gene matches. This CDR3 region has 14 residues. CDR3 region: CASSSPGQDNEQFF. CDR3 in DNA: TGTGCCAGCAGTTCTCCGGGACAGGACAATGAGCAGTTCTTC.

This chain uses TRBV19 with TRBJ1-1; D may be TRBD1 (6 bases). Germline CDR1 reads LNHDA; CDR2 reads SQIVND (reference sequence). There are 12 residues in the CDR3. Trimming cost V 6 bases and J 6 bases, with 11 bases left between them. This CDR3 is CASRRGYAEAFF. The CDR3 bases are TGTGCCAGTAGAAGGGGGTACGCTGAAGCTTTCTTT.

The V gene is TRBV20-1, the J gene TRBJ2-1, with 10 bases matching TRBD2. The J segment lost 7 bases and the V segment lost 3 bases, leaving 6 bases of the junction unmatched. This CDR3 spans 14 amino acids. From germline, CDR1 is DFQATT and CDR2 SNEGSKA (reference sequence). The CDR3 bases are TGCAGTGCTAGTGATGGACTAGCGGAAAATGAGCAGTTCTTC. This sequence encodes CSASDGLAENEQFF.

This clonotype appeared many times. The chain is built from TRBV2 and TRBJ2-1, with unresolved D. The CDR3 runs to 13 residues. The V end lost 7 bases, the J end lost 8 bases, and 15 bases lay between the germline ends. Germline V gene data show CDR1 as SNHLY and CDR2 as FYNNEI. The CDR3 here is CASIFSGWDEQFF. DNA for the CDR3: TGTGCCAGCATTTTTTCGGGCTGGGATGAGCAGTTCTTC.

A few counts support this clonotype. This chain connects TRBV29-1 to TRBJ2-1, with 9 nucleotides matching TRBD2. Unmatched junction bases numbered 14, after V lost 1 base and J lost 7 bases. From germline, CDR1 is SQVTM and CDR2 ANQGSEA. CDR3 length: 17 residues. CDR3 loop: CSVEVAAPREGTNEQFF. CDR3 sequence (DNA): TGCAGCGTTGAAGTCGCAGCCCCGCGGGAGGGAACGAATGAGCAGTTCTTC.

Many counts were recorded for this clonotype. This chain links TRBV29-1 with TRBJ2-5; D is unresolved. Trimming shortened V by 4 bases and J by 2 bases, and 2 bases separated the two germline ends. In germline, CDR1 is SQVTM, CDR2 ANQGSEA. The CDR3 is 10 amino acids. In nucleotides, the CDR3 is TGCAGCGTTGGGCAAGAGACCCAGTACTTC. Translating it yields CSVGQETQYF.

V usage is TRBV6-1 and J usage is TRBJ2-1; a possible D gene is TRBD1 (5 bases). The CDR3 has 13 residues. V was trimmed by 6 bases and J by 6 bases, leaving 12 bases between them. Germline loops: CDR1 MNHNS, CDR2 SASEGT. CDR3 DNA sequence: TGTGCCAGCAGGAGCCAGGGCCCCAATGAGCAGTTCTTC. Protein product: CASRSQGPNEQFF.

This chain joins TRBV12-3 or TRBV12-4 and TRBJ1-2; D is ambiguous. Trimming stripped 6 bases from V and 7 bases from J, with 9 bases between. This CDR3 contains 11 residues. CDR3 region: CASSPMGGYTF. CDR3 DNA: TGTGCCAGCAGCCCGATGGGTGGCTACACCTTC.

This rearrangement joins TRBV10-3 to TRBJ2-2; TRBD1 might be the D (5 bases). Trimming stripped 3 bases from V and 7 bases from J, with 9 bases between. The CDR3 is 13 amino acids. Germline-derived CDR1 and CDR2 are ENHRY and SYGVKD. The CDR3 reads CAISEQADGELFF. The CDR3 nucleotides are TGTGCCATCAGTGAACAGGCGGACGGGGAGCTGTTTTTT.

The table lists this clonotype with a few counts. The chain combines TRBV18 with TRBJ2-6; 13 nucleotides match TRBD2. The germline V gene encodes CDR1 KGHSH and CDR2 LQKENI. CDR3 length: 22 amino acids. V lost 2 bases, J lost 0 bases, and 13 bases stayed unmatched. The CDR3 sequence is CASSPGRLAGGPLISGANVLTF. The CDR3 bases are TGTGCCAGCTCACCAGGACGACTAGCGGGAGGCCCACTTATCTCTGGGGCCAACGTCCTGACTTTC.

This clonotype has more than one count but fewer than ten. The genes are TRBV7-6 and TRBJ2-5; maybe TRBD1 (6 bases). There are 18 residues in the CDR3. From germline, CDR1 is SGHVS and CDR2 FNYEAQ. With 5 bases removed from V and 3 bases from J, the gap between germline ends came to 25 bases. In DNA form, the CDR3 reads TGTGCCAGCAGCGGCGGCCCAGGGGTTATTGCCGGTGAAGAGACCCAGTACTTC. It is translated as CASSGGPGVIAGEETQYF.

This clonotype was observed at least ten times. The chain carries TRBV20-1 and TRBJ2-7; D is perhaps TRBD1 (6 bases). Germline CDR1 is DFQATT and CDR2 is SNEGSKA (reference sequence). Trimming left V 3 bases short and J 3 bases short, with 24 bases between. The CDR3 covers 17 residues. The CDR3 spells CSAREQHSGDLDYEQYF. The CDR3 DNA reads TGCAGTGCTAGGGAACAACATTCAGGGGACCTCGACTACGAGCAGTACTTC.

This clonotype was observed at least ten times. CDR3 in amino acids: CASSPVGLAGGAGEQFF. CDR3 DNA: TGTGCCAGCTCACCAGTAGGACTAGCGGGAGGTGCAGGTGAGCAGTTCTTC. V gene TRBV18 combines with J gene TRBJ2-1; 14 positions agree with TRBD2. V lost 2 bases and J lost 9; bases outside the gene matches: 9. The CDR3 extends over 17 amino acids. Germline CDR1 reads KGHSH; CDR2 reads LQKENI. Looking up the rest from reference TRBV18 and TRBJ2-1 gives the full variable domain: NAGVMQNPRHLVRRRGQEARLRCSPMKGHSHVYWYRQLPEEGLKFMVYLQKENIIDESGMPKERFSAEFPKEGPSILRIQQVVRGDSAAYFCASSPVGLAGGAGEQFFGPGTRLTVL.

This clonotype was detected many times. This rearrangement joins TRBV6-1 to TRBJ2-3, with D perhaps matching TRBD2 (5 bases). The V gene's germline CDR1 is MNHNS and CDR2 SASEGT. Trimming cost V 7 bases and J 2 bases, with 10 bases left between them. The CDR3 is 13 amino acids. CDR3 sequence: CASTVANTDTQYF. The CDR3 DNA follows: TGTGCCAGCACCGTAGCGAACACAGATACGCAGTATTTT.

V and J are TRBV7-2 and TRBJ1-2, with 7 bases aligning to TRBD1. This CDR3 is built from 14 residues. The germline gives CDR1 SGHTA, CDR2 FQGNSA. V lost 4 bases, J lost 1 base, and 3 bases stayed unmatched. CDR3 sequence reads: CASSYDRVNYGYTF. CDR3 DNA sequence: TGTGCCAGCAGCTACGACAGGGTTAACTATGGCTACACCTTC. The full variable domain, completed using reference TRBV7-2 and TRBJ1-2, is GAGVSQSPSNKVTEKGKDVELRCDPISGHTALYWYRQSLGQGLEFLIYFQGNSAPDKSGLPSDRFSAERTGGSVSTLTIQRTQQEDSAVYLCASSYDRVNYGYTFGSGTRLTVV.

This clonotype occurred many times. The rearrangement uses TRBV3-1 and TRBJ1-2, with D perhaps matching TRBD1 (5 bases). Germline V lookup: CDR1 LGHDT, CDR2 YNNKEL (reference sequence). The CDR3 extends over 14 amino acids. The V end was cut by 3 bases, the J end by 4 bases, with 12 bases between. CDR3 DNA sequence: TGTGCCAGCAGCCACCCGGGACCGAGCTATGGCTACACCTTC. Its protein product is CASSHPGPSYGYTF.

This clonotype was seen more than once but under ten times. The chain recombines TRBV5-4 with TRBJ2-1; D may be TRBD1 or TRBD2 (5 bases each). This CDR3 region has 16 residues. The ends were cut back, 3 bases at V and 1 base at J, with 14 bases in the middle. Per the germline V gene, CDR1 is SGHNT and CDR2 is YYREEE (reference sequence). The CDR3 protein is CASSWGSAASYNEQFF. The CDR3 DNA is TGTGCCAGCAGCTGGGGCTCAGCGGCTTCCTACAATGAGCAGTTCTTC.

This chain joins TRBV7-9 and TRBJ1-6; D is possibly TRBD1 (6 bases). Trimming shortened V by 3 bases and J by 7 bases, and 13 bases separated the two germline ends. The germline V gene encodes CDR1 SEHNR and CDR2 FQNEAQ (reference sequence). This CDR3 contains 15 residues. The CDR3 here is CASSFVGGENSPLHF. For the CDR3, the DNA is TGTGCCAGCAGCTTCGTAGGGGGTGAGAATTCACCCCTCCACTTT.

This clonotype was observed a few times. The genes are TRBV28 and TRBJ1-2, with TRBD1 matching 11 bases. Germline V lookup: CDR1 MDHEN, CDR2 SYDVKM. J lost 4 bases, V lost 6 bases, and 4 bases had no gene match. This CDR3 is built from 14 residues. The CDR3 region is CASRDRGLGYGYTF. In nucleotides, the CDR3 is TGTGCCAGCAGGGACAGGGGGCTCGGCTATGGCTACACCTTC.